The 7 T cell receptor beta chains reported below all come from one sample, sequenced in a study of cytomegalovirus exposure and HLA in healthy donors. Researchers ran the PCR with 60 Vbeta and 13 Jbeta primers. Method: immunoSEQ multiplex PCR; TCRdb's copy keeps in-frame clones and lacks some. This table lists around 70,000 clones. Sequencing was carried out using PBMCs. The origin of the receptors is a woman aged 25 to 45 in good health and CMV-seronegative.

This sequence joins TRBV18 and TRBJ2-7; 8 nucleotides agree with TRBD1. The CDR3 has 16 amino acids. Germline CDR1 and CDR2: KGHSH and LQKENI. V shed 5 bases, J shed 2 bases, and the junction held 11 bases outside the gene matches. For the CDR3, the DNA is TGTGCCAGCTCAGGACAAGGGACAGGTATACCCTACGAGCAGTACTTC. This codes for CASSGQGTGIPYEQYF.

The chain carries TRBV10-3 and TRBJ2-5, with 11 bases aligning to TRBD2. There are 15 residues in the CDR3. Germline V gene sequence: CDR1 ENHRY, CDR2 SYGVKD. Trimming took 8 bases from V and 4 from J; bases not matched to a gene: 9. The CDR3 coding sequence is TGTGCCATCGGGAAGACTAGCGGGATCTCAGAGACCCAGTACTTC. Translating it yields CAIGKTSGISETQYF.

With respect to this clone: This sample also contains other DNA sequences that code for the same CDR3. The gene calls are TRBV6-1 and TRBJ1-6; tentatively, D is TRBD1 (6 bases). Germline V gene data show CDR1 as MNHNS and CDR2 as SASEGT. With 4 bases removed from V and 3 bases from J, the gap between germline ends came to 19 bases. The CDR3 extends over 18 amino acids. The chain's CDR3 is CASSGPETGPNYNSPLHF. DNA of the CDR3: TGTGCCAGCAGTGGCCCCGAGACAGGCCCAAACTATAATTCACCCCTCCACTTT.

The rearrangement uses TRBV10-3 and TRBJ1-4; D gene unclear. Germline V gene sequence: CDR1 ENHRY, CDR2 SYGVKD. This CDR3 is 13 amino acids long. V was cut by 0 bases and J by 6 bases, with 5 bases left in between. CDR3: CAISESRDEKLFF. Here the CDR3 DNA reads TGTGCCATCAGTGAGTCACGAGATGAAAAACTGTTTTTT.

This rearrangement joins TRBV4-2 to TRBJ2-1; D is possibly TRBD1 (7 bases). Trimming cost V 0 bases and J 6 bases, with 15 bases left between them. CDR3 length: 16 residues. CDR1 and CDR2 from the germline V gene are LGHNA and YNFKEQ. The CDR3 protein is CASSQDRGGGINEQFF. CDR3 in DNA: TGTGCCAGCAGCCAAGATCGAGGGGGCGGGATCAATGAGCAGTTCTTC.

This chain links TRBV5-6 with TRBJ1-2; D is possibly TRBD1 (5 bases). The CDR3 spans 14 residues. Trimming pared 0 bases from V and 4 bases from J, leaving 10 bases between. Germline lookup yields CDR1 SGHDT and CDR2 YYEEEE. Here the CDR3 reads CASSLVGGGYGYTF. The CDR3 nucleotides are TGTGCCAGCAGCTTGGTGGGGGGAGGCTATGGCTACACCTTC. The full variable domain, in which reference TRBV5-6 and TRBJ1-2 provide the parts outside the CDR3, is DAGVTQSPTHLIKTRGQQVTLRCSPKSGHDTVSWYQQALGQGPQFIFQYYEEEERQRGNFPDRFSGHQFPNYSSELNVNALLLGDSALYLCASSLVGGGYGYTFGSGTRLTVV.

The chain employs TRBV6-1 and TRBJ2-7; 8 bases line up with TRBD1. The CDR3 has 14 amino acids. CDR1 is MNHNS and CDR2 is SASEGT in the germline V gene. With 6 bases clipped from V and 2 bases from J, the junction kept 6 bases outside the gene matches. CDR3: CASSLRDRTYEQYF. The CDR3 coding sequence is TGTGCCAGCAGCCTCCGGGACAGGACCTACGAGCAGTACTTC.